The rows below give T cell receptor beta chains drawn from one sample of a study of cytomegalovirus exposure and HLA in healthy donors. Using immunoSEQ multiplex PCR, the repertoire was profiled, and TCRdb retains in-frame clones only, with some absent. The table records 80,000 to 95,000 clones, 64% of them present only once. The source material was PBMCs. These receptors originate from a human donor in good health. Both conserved end residues are part of each CDR3. D genes are given only for firm matches. Part of the rows lack a size; the others show once, few, many or a class for expanded clones.

j_call	clone_size	d_call	v_call	cdr3_aa	cdr3_nt
TRBJ1-2	-	TRBD1	TRBV9	CASSVGGQGYYGYTF	TGTGCCAGCAGCGTTGGGGGACAGGGGTATTATGGCTACACCTTC
TRBJ1-6	-	-	TRBV19	CASSRDTVDSPLHF	TGTGCCAGTAGCAGGGACACGGTGGATTCACCCCTCCACTTT
TRBJ2-1	few	TRBD1	TRBV7-2	CASRFTGGSEQFF	TGTGCCAGCAGGTTTACAGGGGGAAGTGAGCAGTTCTTC
TRBJ2-5	-	-	TRBV5-1	CASSLTVQETQYF	TGCGCCAGCAGCTTAACGGTCCAAGAGACCCAGTACTTC
TRBJ2-1	-	TRBD2	TRBV2	CASSELVTSGKNEQFF	TGTGCCAGCAGTGAACTTGTGACTAGCGGGAAGAATGAGCAGTTCTTC
TRBJ2-7	few	TRBD1	TRBV4-3	CASSQALQTGWFYEQYF	TGCGCCAGCAGCCAAGCCCTTCAGACAGGGTGGTTCTACGAGCAGTACTTC
TRBJ2-1	-	-	TRBV7-3	CASSFRGNYNEQFF	TGTGCCAGCAGCTTCCGGGGGAACTACAATGAGCAGTTCTTC
TRBJ2-1	-	-	TRBV18	CASSPLGGGGSYNEQFF	TGTGCCAGCTCACCCTTAGGAGGAGGTGGGTCCTACAATGAGCAGTTCTTC
TRBJ1-4	-	TRBD1	TRBV29-1	CSVSGTGREKLFF	TGCAGCGTTTCCGGGACAGGGCGTGAAAAACTGTTTTTT
TRBJ2-6	-	-	TRBV27	CASRNLDSSGANVLTF	TGTGCCAGCAGGAATCTGGACAGCTCTGGGGCCAACGTCCTGACTTTC
TRBJ2-3	-	TRBD1	TRBV11-3	CASSAGGGTDTQYF	TGTGCCAGCAGCGCAGGGGGCGGAACAGATACGCAGTATTTT
TRBJ1-2	-	TRBD1	TRBV29-1	CSVEASGGYGYTF	TGCAGCGTTGAAGCGTCAGGGGGCTATGGCTACACCTTC
TRBJ2-7	-	TRBD1	TRBV9	CASGTGGYEQYF	TGTGCCAGCGGGACAGGGGGTTACGAGCAGTACTTC
TRBJ1-1	-	-	TRBV2	CASREQANTEAFF	TGTGCCAGCAGAGAACAGGCGAACACTGAAGCTTTCTTT
TRBJ2-3	-	TRBD2	TRBV19	CASSGTISSTDTQYF	TGTGCCAGTAGCGGGACTATCTCTAGCACAGATACGCAGTATTTT
TRBJ1-2	few	-	TRBV7-9	CASSSPITVVYGYTF	TGTGCCAGCAGCTCCCCTATTACCGTCGTCTATGGCTACACCTTC
TRBJ1-2	-	-	TRBV5-4	CASSPKTSYGGYTF	TGTGCCAGCAGCCCAAAGACTAGTTACGGCGGCTACACCTTC
TRBJ2-4	-	-	TRBV2	CASTEGGGGNIQYF	TGTGCCAGCACGGAGGGAGGGGGGGGAAACATTCAGTACTTC
TRBJ2-2	-	TRBD2	TRBV7-2	CASSFLRGGFMTDTGELFF	TGTGCCAGCAGCTTCCTTCGCGGGGGTTTTATGACTGACACCGGGGAGCTGTTTTTT
TRBJ2-6	-	-	TRBV11-2	CASSLGGGYRPGANVLTF	TGTGCCAGCAGCTTGGGGGGGGGCTACCGCCCTGGGGCCAACGTCCTGACTTTC
TRBJ2-3	few	TRBD2	TRBV14	CASSKPSGGLSRVQYF	TGTGCCAGCAGCAAGCCTAGCGGGGGGCTCTCACGGGTGCAGTATTTT